These 15 T cell receptor beta chains originate from one sample sequenced in a study of T-cell memory formation after mild COVID-19. MiXCR, applied by TCRdb to the 5' RACE reads, yields one record per CDR3 protein. The sample yields 120,000 to 150,000 distinct CDR3 sequences, approximately 5.7% seen once. Sequences were obtained from PBMCs or a T cell subset sorted from them (not recorded which). The receptor source for this set is an adult woman who had mild COVID-19 (a few samples of this study predate the infection). Cell type and time point are not known.

This clonotype was observed a handful of times. This chain links TRBV20-1 with TRBJ2-5, with 14 bases matching TRBD2. Germline V gene data show CDR1 as DFQATT and CDR2 as SNEGSKA (reference sequence). The CDR3 is 14 amino acids. CDR3 nucleotides: TGCAGCGGAGGACTAGCGGGAGGATTGGAGACCCAGTACTTC. Translated: CSGGLAGGLETQYF.

This clonotype was detected only a few times. The J gene is TRBJ1-1, the V gene TRBV30, with a possible D match to TRBD1 (5 bases). Germline V gives CDR1 GTSNPN, CDR2 SVGIG (reference sequence). V lost 0 bases to trimming and J lost 5 bases, with 10 bases between them. The CDR3 totals 13 residues. The CDR3 spells CAWSVRGGTEAFF. The CDR3 bases are TGTGCCTGGAGTGTTCGGGGGGGTACTGAAGCTTTCTTT.

The chain employs TRBV12-3 or TRBV12-4 and TRBJ1-6; D is undetermined. Trimming took 7 bases from V and 0 from J, leaving 10 bases between them. The CDR3 covers 15 residues. The CDR3 loop reads CASTDWRSYNSPLHF. CDR3 sequence (DNA): TGTGCCAGCACCGACTGGCGCTCCTATAATTCACCCCTCCACTTT.

This chain joins TRBV19 and TRBJ1-1, with 7 bases aligning to TRBD1. V shed 5 bases and J 0 bases; nucleotides not matched to a gene: 3. CDR3 length equals 14 residues. Germline CDR1 is LNHDA and CDR2 is SQIVND (reference sequence). This CDR3 is CASSEQGMNTEAFF. The DNA for the CDR3 is TGTGCCAGTAGTGAACAGGGGATGAACACTGAAGCTTTCTTT.

The chain carries TRBV5-4 and TRBJ2-7, with 9 positions matching TRBD2. V was pared by 1 base and J by 5 bases, with 7 bases of the junction left unmatched. In germline, CDR1 is SGHNT, CDR2 YYREEE (reference sequence). The CDR3 consists of 15 residues. CDR3 sequence: CASSLLAGGPHEQYF. Written as DNA, the CDR3 is TGTGCCAGCAGCTTGTTGGCGGGAGGGCCCCACGAGCAGTACTTC.

At least ten counts were recorded for this clonotype. The chain is built from TRBV27 and TRBJ1-1, with 12 bases matching TRBD1. CDR3 size: 15 residues. CDR1 and CDR2 from the germline V gene are MNHEY and SMNVEV (reference sequence). V shed 4 bases and J 4 bases; nucleotides not matched to a gene: 4. CDR3 sequence (DNA): TGTGCCAGCAGTTCTTGGGACAGGGGGCGCACTGAAGCTTTCTTT. Protein: CASSSWDRGRTEAFF.

This clonotype was seen ten or more times. J is TRBJ2-3 and V is TRBV5-1; the match to TRBD2 covers 14 bases. Unmatched junction bases numbered 4, after V lost 0 bases and J lost 10 bases. This CDR3 is 15 amino acids long. Germline values: CDR1 SGHRS, CDR2 YFSETQ. This chain's CDR3 is CASSLETSGGAAQYF. CDR3 DNA sequence: TGCGCCAGCAGCTTGGAGACTAGCGGGGGGGCTGCGCAGTATTTT.

This clonotype was counted between two and nine times. The chain links TRBV5-1 to TRBJ1-1; D gene ambiguous. V was trimmed by 0 bases and J by 3 bases, leaving 12 bases between them. The CDR3 runs to 15 residues. Germline V gene lookup returns CDR1 SGHRS and CDR2 YFSETQ. This CDR3 is CASSLVVGRDTEAFF. DNA for the CDR3: TGCGCCAGCAGCTTGGTAGTGGGTAGGGACACTGAAGCTTTCTTT.

The J gene is TRBJ1-1, the V gene TRBV7-8; D remains unclear. This CDR3 has 15 amino acids. Trimming stripped 1 base from V and 1 base from J, with 10 bases between. Germline CDR1 SGHVS, CDR2 FQNEAQ. The CDR3: CASSLEEGGNTEAFF. CDR3 bases: TGTGCCAGCAGCTTAGAGGAGGGAGGGAACACTGAAGCTTTCTTT.

At least ten counts were recorded for this clonotype. The chain joins TRBV7-3 to TRBJ2-3, with D perhaps TRBD1 (5 bases). CDR3 length: 18 residues. The germline V and J ends were trimmed by 5 bases and 1 base, with 22 bases remaining between them. Germline V gives CDR1 SGHTA, CDR2 FQGTGA. The CDR3 bases are TGTGCCAGCAGCCCAGCCCAGGGCCTAGGCCGTGGCACAGATACGCAGTATTTT. Amino acids: CASSPAQGLGRGTDTQYF. The complete variable domain, with remaining parts taken from reference TRBV7-3 and TRBJ2-3, reads GAGVSQTPSNKVTEKGKYVELRCDPISGHTALYWYRQSLGQGPEFLIYFQGTGAADDSGLPNDRFFAVRPEGSVSTLKIQRTERGDSAVYLCASSPAQGLGRGTDTQYFGPGTRLTVL.

This clonotype appeared many times. The genes are TRBV3-1 and TRBJ2-3, with D hard to call. Germline V gene data show CDR1 as LGHDT and CDR2 as YNNKEL (reference sequence). V lost 0 bases and J lost 10, with 23 bases in between. The CDR3 is 17 amino acids. CDR3: CASSQESGYPIAGAQYF. DNA for the CDR3: TGTGCCAGCAGCCAAGAATCCGGCTACCCGATTGCTGGGGCGCAGTATTTT.

The rearrangement links TRBV11-3 to TRBJ2-4; no reliable D call. This CDR3 contains 13 residues. With 0 bases removed from V and 6 bases from J, the gap between germline ends came to 6 bases. The germline CDR1 and CDR2 sequences are SGHNT and YENEEA. CDR3 loop: CASSLENGNIQYF. The DNA of the CDR3 is TGTGCCAGCAGCTTAGAAAACGGAAACATTCAGTACTTC.

The genes are TRBV5-6 and TRBJ2-1, with 11 positions matching TRBD1. The CDR3 covers 16 residues. Germline trimming cut 0 bases from V and 5 bases from J; bases unmatched to any gene: 4. Germline CDR1 is SGHDT and CDR2 is YYEEEE. As DNA, the CDR3 is TGTGCCAGCAGCTTGGTTGGGACAGGGGGTGACAATGAGCAGTTCTTC. Protein sequence: CASSLVGTGGDNEQFF. The complete variable domain, with remaining parts taken from reference TRBV5-6 and TRBJ2-1, reads DAGVTQSPTHLIKTRGQQVTLRCSPKSGHDTVSWYQQALGQGPQFIFQYYEEEERQRGNFPDRFSGHQFPNYSSELNVNALLLGDSALYLCASSLVGTGGDNEQFFGPGTRLTVL.

This clonotype has ten or more counts. V and J are TRBV12-3 or TRBV12-4 and TRBJ1-2; 12 nucleotides line up with TRBD1. CDR3 size: 15 residues. With V trimmed by 1 base and J by 5 bases, 2 bases remained unmatched. The CDR3 DNA follows: TGTGCCAGCAGTTTAGGGGACAGGGGGCCGTATGGCTACACCTTC. Its translation is CASSLGDRGPYGYTF.

At least ten counts were recorded for this clonotype. The rearrangement links TRBV10-3 to TRBJ2-7; D is unclear. CDR1 is ENHRY and CDR2 is SYGVKD in the germline V gene. The CDR3 consists of 13 residues. The ends were cut back, 5 bases at V and 0 bases at J, with 8 bases in the middle. The CDR3 here is CAISIGDSYEQYF. DNA of the CDR3: TGTGCCATCAGTATCGGAGACTCCTACGAGCAGTACTTC.